The present T cell receptor (beta chain) was sequenced within a study of Ad26.COV2.S vaccination and SARS-CoV-2 variants. The assay was immunoSEQ multiplex PCR, and TCRdb's table has in-frame clones only and misses some. The sample consists of some 370,000 clones, around 82% of them appearing once. Study conclusions and caveats: Comparable non-spike TCR breadth was observed in vaccine and placebo recipients. Substantial post-vaccination breadth of spike-specific CD8+ and CD4+ T cell responses was reported.

As to treatment: approximately 18 received Ad26.COV2.S at low or high dose, single or two shots; about five received placebo; per-sample allocation not given. After the first vaccine or placebo injection, samples were drawn on day 63. This clone was recorded a few times. What it binds is not known. Trimming removed 1 base from V and 8 bases from J, with 15 bases in between. The CDR3 spans 15 residues. CDR1 is LGHNA and CDR2 is YNFKEQ in the germline V gene. This TCR derives from a person between 18 and 65 years old who received the Ad26.COV2.S COVID-19 vaccine or a placebo. The chain has TRBV4-2 and TRBJ1-3; D might be TRBD1 (5 bases). The specimen was peripheral blood, collected in a trial of Ad26.COV2.S vaccine versus placebo. The CDR3 DNA is TGTGCCAGCAGCCAAGGGGGGGGAACAGGCTACACCATATATTTT. Translated: CASSQGGGTGYTIYF.